This is a list of T cell receptor beta chains from one sample in a study of shared clonotypes between healthy human individuals. The assay was immunoSEQ multiplex PCR, and TCRdb's table has in-frame clones only and misses some. The data hold some 1,100,000 clones, with approximately 80% observed a single time. Material: memory CD4+ T cells from PBMCs. These receptors were taken from a man between 18 and 29 years old in good health. Some clones in this sample may be carry-over from other donors' samples. Each CDR3 is given with its conserved first and last residue. A D gene is named only where the DNA matches it firmly. Clone size is not always given. Where it is, it says once, few, many or a class for expanded clones.

V	D	J	size	DNA	CDR3
TRBV11-2	NA	TRBJ1-2	once	TGTGCCAGCAGCTTTGGCGAGGAAGGCTACACCTTC	CASSFGEEGYTF
TRBV7-3	NA	TRBJ1-5	NA	TGTGCCAGCAGCTTAAGCCCCAATCAGCCCCAGCATTTT	CASSLSPNQPQHF
TRBV6-1	NA	TRBJ1-2	few	TGTGCCAGCAGTGAAGACGGCGGGGGCTATGGCTACACCTTC	CASSEDGGGYGYTF
TRBV27	TRBD2	TRBJ2-1	NA	TGTGCCAGCGCAACAGCGGGAGCCCTTCGGAATGAGCAGTTCTTC	CASATAGALRNEQFF
TRBV25-1	NA	TRBJ2-1	NA	TGTGCCAGCGGGGTCGGGGGAAGATCTTGGGATGAGCAGTTCTTC	CASGVGGRSWDEQFF
TRBV7-9	NA	TRBJ1-1	few	TGTGCCAGCAGTCAAGACGGGAACACTGAAGCTTTCTTT	CASSQDGNTEAFF
TRBV6-1	NA	TRBJ1-5	few	TGTGCCAGCAGTGAAGCTCCCAGGGTTGGCAATCAGCCCCAGCATTTT	CASSEAPRVGNQPQHF
TRBV5-1	TRBD2	TRBJ2-5	NA	TGCGCCAGCAGCTTAAGCGGGACGCCCCGGGAGCAGTACTTC	CASSLSGTPREQYF
TRBV2	NA	TRBJ2-6	NA	TGTGCCAGCAGTATTTCAGGATCTGGGGCCAACGTCCTGACTTTC	CASSISGSGANVLTF
TRBV7-9	NA	TRBJ1-1	NA	TGTGCCAGCAGCTTAGAGGGTTCCGGAGCTTTCTTT	CASSLEGSGAFF
TRBV27	TRBD2	TRBJ2-1	NA	TGTGCCAGCAGTTTATTTACGAGCGGGGGGAGCAATGAGCAGTTCTTC	CASSLFTSGGSNEQFF
TRBV5-1	TRBD1	TRBJ2-1	NA	TGCGCCAGCAGCTTACAGGACAGGGGGTACAATGAGCAGTTCTTC	CASSLQDRGYNEQFF
TRBV6-1	NA	TRBJ1-1	once	TGTGCCAGCAGTGAAATTACGAACACTGAAGCTTTCTTT	CASSEITNTEAFF
TRBV5-4	NA	TRBJ2-5	NA	TGTGCCAGCAGCTTGCCATTCCAAGAGACCCAGTACTTC	CASSLPFQETQYF
TRBV5-5	TRBD1	TRBJ2-6	NA	TGTGCCAGCAGCTCCCCCGGGACAGGGGTCGGGGCCAACGTCCTGACTTTC	CASSSPGTGVGANVLTF
TRBV6-4	NA	TRBJ2-1	once	TGTGCCAGCAGCCCACGGGACTCCTACAATGAGCAGTTCTTC	CASSPRDSYNEQFF
TRBV5-4	NA	TRBJ1-1	NA	TGTGCCAGCAGCTTGGAGTTCGGGTACACTGAAGCTTTCTTT	CASSLEFGYTEAFF
TRBV28	NA	TRBJ1-5	NA	TGTGCCAGCAGATCCACCGACGGGGTTCGCAATCAGCCCCAGCATTTT	CASRSTDGVRNQPQHF
TRBV6-1	TRBD1	TRBJ1-3	NA	TGTGCCAGCGCACCGGGACAGGTGGGAAACACCATATATTTT	CASAPGQVGNTIYF
TRBV28	NA	TRBJ1-5	NA	TGTGCCAGCAGTTTTGGCGGACTTCATCAGCCCCAGCATTTT	CASSFGGLHQPQHF
TRBV28	NA	TRBJ2-7	NA	TGTGCCAGCAGTTTAGTCGCCAGGGGCGACGAGCAGTACTTC	CASSLVARGDEQYF
TRBV25-1	NA	TRBJ1-2	NA	TGTGCCAGCAGTGAATCTGGAGGGAGGCAGAGCTTTAACTATGGCTACACCTTC	CASSESGGRQSFNYGYTF
TRBV6-5	TRBD1	TRBJ2-7	NA	TGTGCCAGCAGGAAGCAGGGGGCGCGAGAGCAGTACTTC	CASRKQGAREQYF
TRBV7-8	NA	TRBJ1-5	NA	TGTGCCAGCAGCTTAAGTTCCCTCAGGGTCAATCAGCCCCAGCATTTT	CASSLSSLRVNQPQHF
TRBV11-2	TRBD2	TRBJ2-7	NA	TGTGCCAGCAGCTTAAGTTTCGGGGCTAGCGGGACCGACTCCTACGAGCAGTACTTC	CASSLSFGASGTDSYEQYF
TRBV5-8	NA	TRBJ2-2	once	TGTGCCAGCAGCTTCGGCCTAGTTAGTTTTTCTCTGTTTTTT	CASSFGLVSFSLFF